This TCR beta chain was retrieved from a study of response to subunit inactivated influenza vaccine. Germline V gene lookup returns CDR1 SEHNR and CDR2 FQNEAQ (reference sequence). The CDR3 loop spans 12 amino acids. Trimming stripped 4 bases from V and 4 bases from J, with 7 bases between. TCRdb reprocessed the RT-PCR reads via MiXCR and lists one record per CDR3 protein. The top ten hold about 31% of the sample, which has 150,000 to 200,000 distinct CDR3 sequences, about 12% seen once. The same data also went into a second study, on T cells expressing NK-cell markers. Turning to that study: 5'RACE template switching with UMIs generated TCR beta cDNA. Within the sequenced cohort of eight donors, seven exhibited HCMV seropositivity and one was seronegative. The contribution of dominant NKG2C+ clonotypes to CD8+ T cells in five to seven donors was roughly 1.0-7.5%.

The sequencing here drew on CD8+ T cells sorted from PBMCs, taken 11 to 12 days after vaccination. The chain is built from TRBV7-9 and TRBJ1-2, with D maybe TRBD1 (5 bases). This clonotype originated in a man aged 45-60 years who received an inactivated influenza vaccine. CDR3 residues: CASSSGSYGYTF. CDR3 DNA sequence: TGTGCCAGCAGCTCAGGGAGCTATGGCTACACCTTC.